This TCR beta chain came from a study of shared clonotypes between healthy human individuals. The CDR3 length is 15 residues. V dropped 4 bases and J dropped 8 bases, with 18 bases sitting between them. Germline V gene lookup returns CDR1 MDHEN and CDR2 SYDVKM. CD45RO-negative CD8 cells positively selected for CCR7 made up the naive population, which excluded terminally differentiated effector memory CD45RA+ cells. Study donors comprised healthy, HIV-negative adults devoid of recent acute infection or vaccination. The study, taken as a whole, reports: The sharing of 4% to 5.5% of naive CD4 clonotypes was seen across several donors.

The authors ran the assay at deep level. Original processing notes: Filtering differed for immunoSEQ, which gave only junction sequences without quality scores. Assay used: immunoSEQ multiplex PCR; TCRdb lists only in-frame clones, some missing. D and trimming come from the DNA, and the V and J calls and clone size come from that table. The data show over 800,000 clones, 80% to 95% seen once. As for this clone: As yet, its antigen is unknown.

The clonotype was recovered from a man aged 30 to 45 in good health. Input material: naive CD8+ T cells sorted from blood. The chain is built from TRBV28 and TRBJ2-1; a weak D match, TRBD1 (5 bases). CDR3 amino acids: CASSSGFTPTDEQFF. The CDR3, as DNA: TGTGCCAGCAGTTCAGGGTTCACCCCTACGGATGAGCAGTTCTTC.